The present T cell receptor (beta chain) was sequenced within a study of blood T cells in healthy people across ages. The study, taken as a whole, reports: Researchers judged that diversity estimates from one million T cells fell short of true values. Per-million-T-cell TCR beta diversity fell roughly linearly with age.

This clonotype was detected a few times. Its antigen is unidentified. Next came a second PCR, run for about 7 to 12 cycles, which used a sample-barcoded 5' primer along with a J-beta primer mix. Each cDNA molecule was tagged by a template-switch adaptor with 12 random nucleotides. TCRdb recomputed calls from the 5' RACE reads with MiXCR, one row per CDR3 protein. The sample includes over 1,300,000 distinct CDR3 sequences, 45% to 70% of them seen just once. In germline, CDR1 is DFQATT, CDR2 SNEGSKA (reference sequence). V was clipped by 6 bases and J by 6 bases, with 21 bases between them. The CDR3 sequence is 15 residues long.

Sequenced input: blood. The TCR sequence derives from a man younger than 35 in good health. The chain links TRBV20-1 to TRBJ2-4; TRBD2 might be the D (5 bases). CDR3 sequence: CSASWPSMSGNIQYF. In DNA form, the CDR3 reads TGCAGTGCCTCGTGGCCTAGCATGTCCGGAAACATTCAGTACTTC.